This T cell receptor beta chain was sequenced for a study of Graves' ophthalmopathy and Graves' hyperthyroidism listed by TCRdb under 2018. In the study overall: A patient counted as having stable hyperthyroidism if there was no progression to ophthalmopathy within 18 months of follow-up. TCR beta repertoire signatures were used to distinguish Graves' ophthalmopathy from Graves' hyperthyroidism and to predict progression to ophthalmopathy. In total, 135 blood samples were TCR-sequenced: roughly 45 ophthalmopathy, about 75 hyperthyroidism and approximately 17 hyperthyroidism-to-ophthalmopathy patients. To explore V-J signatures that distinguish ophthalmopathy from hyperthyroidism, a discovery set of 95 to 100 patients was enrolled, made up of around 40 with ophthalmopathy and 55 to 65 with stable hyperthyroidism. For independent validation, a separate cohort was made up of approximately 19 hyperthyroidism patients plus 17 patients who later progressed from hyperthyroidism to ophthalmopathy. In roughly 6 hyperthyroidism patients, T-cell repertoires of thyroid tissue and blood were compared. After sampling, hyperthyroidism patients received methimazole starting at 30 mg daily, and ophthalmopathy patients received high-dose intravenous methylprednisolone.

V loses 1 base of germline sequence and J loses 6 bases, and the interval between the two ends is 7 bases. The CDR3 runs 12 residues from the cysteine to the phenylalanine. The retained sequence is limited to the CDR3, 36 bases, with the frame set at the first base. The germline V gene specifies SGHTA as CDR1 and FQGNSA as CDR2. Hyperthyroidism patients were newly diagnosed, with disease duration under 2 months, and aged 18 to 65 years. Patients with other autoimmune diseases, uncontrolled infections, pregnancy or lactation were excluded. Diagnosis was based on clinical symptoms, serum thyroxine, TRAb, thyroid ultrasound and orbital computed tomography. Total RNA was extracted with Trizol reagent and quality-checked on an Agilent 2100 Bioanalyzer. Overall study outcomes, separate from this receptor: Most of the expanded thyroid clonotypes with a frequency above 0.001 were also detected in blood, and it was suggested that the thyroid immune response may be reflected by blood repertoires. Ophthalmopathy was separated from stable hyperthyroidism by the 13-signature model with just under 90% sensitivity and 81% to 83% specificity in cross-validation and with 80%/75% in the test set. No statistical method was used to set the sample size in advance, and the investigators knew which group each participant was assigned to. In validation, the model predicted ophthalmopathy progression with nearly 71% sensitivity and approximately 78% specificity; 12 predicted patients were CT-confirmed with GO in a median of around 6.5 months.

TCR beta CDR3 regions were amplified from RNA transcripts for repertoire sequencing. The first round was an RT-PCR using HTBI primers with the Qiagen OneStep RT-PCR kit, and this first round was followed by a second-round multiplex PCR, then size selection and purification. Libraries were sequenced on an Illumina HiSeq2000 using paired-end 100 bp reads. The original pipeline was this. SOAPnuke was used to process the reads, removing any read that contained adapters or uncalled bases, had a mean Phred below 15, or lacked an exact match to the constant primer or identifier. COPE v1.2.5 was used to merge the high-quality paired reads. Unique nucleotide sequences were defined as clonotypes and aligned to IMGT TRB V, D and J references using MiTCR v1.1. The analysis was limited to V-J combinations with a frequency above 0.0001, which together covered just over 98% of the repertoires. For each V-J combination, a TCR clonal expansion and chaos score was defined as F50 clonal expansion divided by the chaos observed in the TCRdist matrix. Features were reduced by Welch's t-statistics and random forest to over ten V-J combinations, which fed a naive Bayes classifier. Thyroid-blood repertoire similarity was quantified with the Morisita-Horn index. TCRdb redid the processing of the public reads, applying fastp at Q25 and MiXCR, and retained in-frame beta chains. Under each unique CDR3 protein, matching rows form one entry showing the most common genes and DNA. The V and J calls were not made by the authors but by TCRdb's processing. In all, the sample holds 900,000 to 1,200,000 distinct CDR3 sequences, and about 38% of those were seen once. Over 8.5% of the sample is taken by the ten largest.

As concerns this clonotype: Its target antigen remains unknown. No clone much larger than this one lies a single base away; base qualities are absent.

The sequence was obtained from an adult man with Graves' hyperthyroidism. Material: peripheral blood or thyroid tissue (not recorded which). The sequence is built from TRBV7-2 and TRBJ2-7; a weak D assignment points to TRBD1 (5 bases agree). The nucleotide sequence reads TGTGCCAGCAGCTTAGGACAGATCGAGCAGTACTTC. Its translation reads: CASSLGQIEQYF.